These T cell receptor beta chains were read from a single sample in a study of monozygotic twins with inflammatory bowel disease. TCRdb re-analyzed the 5' RACE reads; it lists each CDR3 protein once, without DNA. The sample includes approximately 300,000 distinct CDR3 sequences. Sample: blood. All receptors come from a human donor with ulcerative colitis or Crohn's disease, or a healthy co-twin of an affected twin (not recorded which). The CDR3 runs from the conserved cysteine through the conserved F or W. Each record gives: J gene, V gene, CDR3 protein.

j_gene: TRBJ1-6
v_gene: TRBV6-5
CDR3aa: CASRRVDNSPLHF

j_gene: TRBJ2-7
v_gene: TRBV7-7
CDR3aa: CASSLDRAYEQYF

j_gene: TRBJ1-3
v_gene: TRBV7-2
CDR3aa: CASSLARAGNTIYF

j_gene: TRBJ1-3
v_gene: TRBV15
CDR3aa: CATSTDYSGNTIYF

j_gene: TRBJ2-1
v_gene: TRBV19
CDR3aa: CASSNAGTSVYNEQFF

j_gene: TRBJ1-4
v_gene: TRBV28
CDR3aa: CASSPRGGGVEKLFF

j_gene: TRBJ2-5
v_gene: TRBV11-3
CDR3aa: CASSSELAGEETQYF

j_gene: TRBJ1-5
v_gene: TRBV4-2
CDR3aa: CASSRTGDSNQPQHF

j_gene: TRBJ1-5
v_gene: TRBV24-1
CDR3aa: CATSVSGTASNQPQHF

j_gene: TRBJ2-1
v_gene: TRBV18
CDR3aa: CASSPVGTSGSNEQFF

j_gene: TRBJ2-1
v_gene: TRBV20-1
CDR3aa: CSARFGGRPAQFF

j_gene: TRBJ1-4
v_gene: TRBV7-2
CDR3aa: CASSLVPGNEKLFF

j_gene: TRBJ1-6
v_gene: TRBV28
CDR3aa: CATFGRGSPLHF

j_gene: TRBJ2-7
v_gene: TRBV12-3/TRBV12-4
CDR3aa: CASSFRTPSSYEQYF

j_gene: TRBJ2-7
v_gene: TRBV30
CDR3aa: CAWSLGQSYEQYF

j_gene: TRBJ2-1
v_gene: TRBV19
CDR3aa: CASSGSGRALIDEQFF

j_gene: TRBJ1-6
v_gene: TRBV5-1
CDR3aa: CASSLWTDNSPLHF

j_gene: TRBJ2-1
v_gene: TRBV7-9
CDR3aa: CASSPFSEQFF

j_gene: TRBJ2-1
v_gene: TRBV6-5
CDR3aa: CASSNRLAGGSSYNEQFF

j_gene: TRBJ1-5
v_gene: TRBV7-2
CDR3aa: CASSRGGSNQPQHF

j_gene: TRBJ2-7
v_gene: TRBV6-2/TRBV6-3
CDR3aa: CASSQIYEQYF

j_gene: TRBJ2-7
v_gene: TRBV10-3
CDR3aa: CAISEGRSSYEQYF

j_gene: TRBJ2-3
v_gene: TRBV7-2
CDR3aa: CASSYTSGSVNTQYF

j_gene: TRBJ2-7
v_gene: TRBV29-1
CDR3aa: CSAQNSVEQYF

j_gene: TRBJ1-5
v_gene: TRBV12-3/TRBV12-4
CDR3aa: CASSFTNQPQHF

j_gene: TRBJ2-1
v_gene: TRBV7-2
CDR3aa: CASRDPPGAGGNEQFF

j_gene: TRBJ2-7
v_gene: TRBV20-1
CDR3aa: CSARQGNSYEQYF

j_gene: TRBJ1-2
v_gene: TRBV6-2/TRBV6-3
CDR3aa: CASSPQGVFGYGYAF

j_gene: TRBJ1-2
v_gene: TRBV7-9
CDR3aa: CASSLDNPNYGYTF

j_gene: TRBJ2-3
v_gene: TRBV4-2
CDR3aa: CASSQGERGLGSDTQYF

j_gene: TRBJ2-3
v_gene: TRBV7-2
CDR3aa: CASSSEPDDTQYF

j_gene: TRBJ1-1
v_gene: TRBV3-1
CDR3aa: CASSQAGSTLGEAFF

j_gene: TRBJ1-5
v_gene: TRBV5-1
CDR3aa: CASSRTGIGNQPQHF

j_gene: TRBJ1-6
v_gene: TRBV7-2
CDR3aa: CASKQRGGSYNSPLHF

j_gene: TRBJ1-2
v_gene: TRBV24-1
CDR3aa: CATSDSPLSGYTF

j_gene: TRBJ1-5
v_gene: TRBV18
CDR3aa: CASSPGTGRVQPQHF

j_gene: TRBJ1-1
v_gene: TRBV28
CDR3aa: CASSKRANTEAFF

j_gene: TRBJ2-7
v_gene: TRBV12-3/TRBV12-4
CDR3aa: CASSLYGTGSDEQYF

j_gene: TRBJ1-1
v_gene: TRBV7-2
CDR3aa: CASSPRGGLNTEAFF

j_gene: TRBJ2-3
v_gene: TRBV12-3/TRBV12-4
CDR3aa: CASNPGTSGSDTQYF

j_gene: TRBJ1-1
v_gene: TRBV20-1
CDR3aa: CSANQNQGEAFF

j_gene: TRBJ2-7
v_gene: TRBV4-3
CDR3aa: CASSQDLGMPRYEQYF

j_gene: TRBJ1-1
v_gene: TRBV30
CDR3aa: CAWSSLGGGTEAFF

j_gene: TRBJ2-7
v_gene: TRBV6-2/TRBV6-3
CDR3aa: CASSSFDRGYEQYF

j_gene: TRBJ1-2
v_gene: TRBV28
CDR3aa: CASSYDRGVYGYTF

j_gene: TRBJ1-5
v_gene: TRBV6-2/TRBV6-3
CDR3aa: CASTKMGRTVYSNQPQHF

j_gene: TRBJ1-6
v_gene: TRBV19
CDR3aa: CASLGQGNSPLHF

j_gene: TRBJ2-1
v_gene: TRBV7-8
CDR3aa: CASSLALQNYNEQFF

j_gene: TRBJ2-1
v_gene: TRBV6-6
CDR3aa: CASSSRDEQFF

j_gene: TRBJ2-1
v_gene: TRBV28
CDR3aa: CASFNPGQGNNEQFF

j_gene: TRBJ2-2
v_gene: TRBV10-1
CDR3aa: CASRMTPNTGELFF

j_gene: TRBJ1-6
v_gene: TRBV4-3
CDR3aa: CASSQEVGALNSPLHF

j_gene: TRBJ2-7
v_gene: TRBV7-2
CDR3aa: CASSFRTSGSSYEQYF

j_gene: TRBJ2-7
v_gene: TRBV6-5
CDR3aa: CASSYSGLAGGPGEQYF

j_gene: TRBJ2-1
v_gene: TRBV6-5
CDR3aa: CASSLGQGTFF